The T cell receptor beta chain described here comes from a study of shared clonotypes between healthy human individuals. Study-level points and caveats: Compared with memory subsets, naive subsets generally had larger estimated richness. Generation probability values for non-shared clonotypes were lower than those for clonotypes shared by all four donors.

Data came from immunoSEQ multiplex PCR; TCRdb stores just in-frame clones and leaves some out. The sample lists approximately 710,000 clones; roughly 88% were seen once. The CDR3 is 13 amino acids. V dropped 7 bases and J dropped 1 base, with 10 bases sitting between them. The germline V gene has CDR1 MDHEN and CDR2 SYDVKM. Turning to this clone: Its target is not known.

Source material: memory CD8+ T cells from PBMCs. Subset noted: CD45RO+ cells pooled with CCR7-negative TemRA cells. The J gene is TRBJ1-1, the V gene TRBV28, with no clear D. The sequence was obtained from a man aged 18 to 30 in good health. Some clones in this sample may be carry-over from other donors' samples. The CDR3 DNA reads as TGTGCCAGCACCCTCGTCCGGAACACTGAAGCTTTCTTT. It translates to CASTLVRNTEAFF.